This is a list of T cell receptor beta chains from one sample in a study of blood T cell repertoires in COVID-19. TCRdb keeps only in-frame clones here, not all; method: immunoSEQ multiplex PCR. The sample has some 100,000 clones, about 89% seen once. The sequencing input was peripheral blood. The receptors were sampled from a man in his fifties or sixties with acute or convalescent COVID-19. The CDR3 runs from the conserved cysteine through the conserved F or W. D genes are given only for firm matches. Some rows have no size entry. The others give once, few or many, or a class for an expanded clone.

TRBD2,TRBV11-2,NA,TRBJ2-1,CASSLELAGEEQFF,TGTGCCAGCAGCTTAGAACTAGCGGGAGAGGAGCAGTTCTTC
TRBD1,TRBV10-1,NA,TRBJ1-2,CASSENRGYGYTF,TGCGCCAGCAGTGAAAACAGGGGCTATGGCTACACCTTC
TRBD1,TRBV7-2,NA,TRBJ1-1,CASSFGQGFEAFF,TGTGCCAGCAGCTTTGGACAGGGTTTTGAAGCTTTCTTT
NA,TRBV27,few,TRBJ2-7,CASSRVGPYEQYF,TGTGCCAGCAGTCGGGTAGGTCCCTACGAGCAGTACTTC
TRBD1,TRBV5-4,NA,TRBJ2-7,CASSFDRGGYEQYF,TGTGCCAGCAGCTTCGACAGGGGCGGGTACGAGCAGTACTTC
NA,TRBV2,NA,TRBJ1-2,CASRAGPYGYTF,TGTGCCAGCAGAGCGGGTCCCTATGGCTACACCTTC
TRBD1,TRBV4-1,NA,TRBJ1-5,CASSLLPRGRNQPQHF,TGCGCCAGCAGCCTACTCCCTAGGGGGCGCAATCAGCCCCAGCATTTT
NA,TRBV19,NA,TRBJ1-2,CASSTHQGYGYTF,TGTGCCAGTAGTACACATCAGGGGTATGGCTACACCTTC
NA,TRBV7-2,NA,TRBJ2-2,CASSLGLVGTGELFF,TGTGCCAGCAGCTTAGGACTAGTAGGCACCGGGGAGCTGTTTTTT
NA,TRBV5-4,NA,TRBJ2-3,CASSLDRAAGDTQYF,TGTGCCAGCAGCTTGGACAGGGCGGCGGGAGATACGCAGTATTTT
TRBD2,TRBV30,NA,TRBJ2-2,CAWKPPTSGAGELFF,TGTGCCTGGAAACCCCCGACTAGCGGCGCCGGGGAGCTGTTTTTT
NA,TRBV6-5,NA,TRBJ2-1,CASSYLRSSYNEQFF,TGTGCCAGCAGTTACTTGCGGAGCTCCTACAATGAGCAGTTCTTC
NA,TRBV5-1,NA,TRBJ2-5,CASSLAGTPDETQYF,TGCGCCAGCAGCTTGGCCGGGACACCAGACGAGACCCAGTACTTC
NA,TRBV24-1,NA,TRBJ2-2,CATTCYREYYTGELFF,TGTGCCACCACATGTTACCGGGAGTATTACACCGGGGAGCTGTTTTTT